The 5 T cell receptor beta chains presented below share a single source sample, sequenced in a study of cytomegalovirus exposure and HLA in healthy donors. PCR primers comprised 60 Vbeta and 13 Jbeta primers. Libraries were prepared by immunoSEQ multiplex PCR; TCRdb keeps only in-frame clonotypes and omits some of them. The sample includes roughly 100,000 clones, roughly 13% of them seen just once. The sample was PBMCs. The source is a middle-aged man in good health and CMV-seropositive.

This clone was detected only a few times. CDR3 protein: CASSQEAGLNTGELFF. CDR3 nucleotide sequence: TGTGCCAGCAGCCAAGAAGCAGGGCTTAACACCGGGGAGCTGTTTTTT. The J gene is TRBJ2-2, the V gene TRBV4-2; perhaps TRBD1 as D (5 bases). The CDR3 is 16 amino acids. Germline CDR1 and CDR2: LGHNA and YNFKEQ. V lost 0 bases, J lost 2 bases, and 10 bases lay in between.

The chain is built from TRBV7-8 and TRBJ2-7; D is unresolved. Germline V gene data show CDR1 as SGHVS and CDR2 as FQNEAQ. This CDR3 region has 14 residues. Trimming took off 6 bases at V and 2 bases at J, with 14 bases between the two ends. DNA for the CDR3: TGTGCCAGCAGGCATTCATTTCAGACCTACGAGCAGTACTTC. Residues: CASRHSFQTYEQYF.

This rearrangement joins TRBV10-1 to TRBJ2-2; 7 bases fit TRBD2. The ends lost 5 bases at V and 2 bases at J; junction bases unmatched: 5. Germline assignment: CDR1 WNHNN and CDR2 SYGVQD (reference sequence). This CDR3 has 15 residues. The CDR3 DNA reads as TGCGCCAGCAGTCGGGGCGGGAGTAACACCGGGGAGCTGTTTTTT. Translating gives CASSRGGSNTGELFF.

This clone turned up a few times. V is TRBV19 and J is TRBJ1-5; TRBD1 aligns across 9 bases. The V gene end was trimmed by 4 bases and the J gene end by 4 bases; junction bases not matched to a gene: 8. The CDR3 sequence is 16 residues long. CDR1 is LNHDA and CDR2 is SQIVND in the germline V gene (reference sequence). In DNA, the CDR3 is TGTGCCAGTAGTAGCCACCCCGGGACAGGGAATCAGCCCCAGCATTTT. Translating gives CASSSHPGTGNQPQHF.

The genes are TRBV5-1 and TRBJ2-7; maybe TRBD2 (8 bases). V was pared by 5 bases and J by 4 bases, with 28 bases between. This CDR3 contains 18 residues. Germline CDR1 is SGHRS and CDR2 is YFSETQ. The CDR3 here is CASRGQTFSGNLKYEQYF. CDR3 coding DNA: TGCGCCAGCAGGGGACAGACCTTTAGCGGGAACCTGAAGTACGAGCAGTACTTC.